This T cell receptor (beta chain) was recorded in a study of blood T cell repertoires in COVID-19. Study in general: Samples taken during acute and convalescent COVID-19 were collected in the United States, Italy and Spain. From T cells, B-cell-depleted T cells, or PBMCs came the material, which was cDNA or gDNA.

Seattle participants joined during active infection and were tracked over time. With 2 bases removed from V and 8 bases from J, the gap between germline ends came to 18 bases. The germline V gene has CDR1 MNHEY and CDR2 SVGEGT. The CDR3 loop spans 16 amino acids. As handled by the study authors: Estimation of nucleated cell counts relied on the amplification of reference gene primers. Generated by immunoSEQ multiplex PCR, the TCRdb table keeps only in-frame clones and is missing some. V and J calls and clone size follow that table, whereas D and trimming were derived from the DNA. The repertoire holds about 160,000 clones, with 92% as singletons.

This TCR derives from a young man with COVID-19, enrolled during active disease. The gene calls are TRBV6-2 or TRBV6-3 and TRBJ1-4; D not certain. Material for sequencing was peripheral blood. CDR3 protein: CASSYAPSETTEKLFF. The CDR3 nucleotides read TGTGCCAGCAGTTACGCTCCGTCAGAGACTACGGAAAAACTGTTTTTT.